A selection of T cell receptor beta chains follows, all from one sample in a study of identical twins. TCRdb redid the calling of the 5' RACE reads with MiXCR, one entry per CDR3 protein. Here the sample spans roughly 710,000 distinct CDR3 sequences, 5.5% to 6.5% being singletons. Sequenced material: naive T cells sorted from blood. Receptors originate from a young man in good health. Each CDR3 is given with its conserved first and last residue. The order of the fields is clone size, V gene, D gene, J gene, CDR3 DNA, CDR3 protein. A D gene is named only where the DNA matches it firmly. Size values are once, few and many counts, or a class for expanded clones, and some rows have none.

size: many
V: TRBV11-2
D: NA
J: TRBJ1-3
DNA: TGTGCCAGCAGCTTAGATGGGGGGACCTCTGGAAACACCATATATTTT
CDR3: CASSLDGGTSGNTIYF

size: NA
V: TRBV12-3/TRBV12-4
D: TRBD2
J: TRBJ2-3
DNA: TGTGCCAGCAACCCAGCGGGGACTAGCACAGATACGCAGTATTTT
CDR3: CASNPAGTSTDTQYF

size: NA
V: TRBV14
D: TRBD2
J: TRBJ2-1
DNA: TGTGCCAGCAGCCCCCAGCGGGGCAACTACAATGAGCAGTTCTTC
CDR3: CASSPQRGNYNEQFF

size: NA
V: TRBV5-1
D: NA
J: TRBJ1-1
DNA: TGCGCCAGCAGACAGGGTAGGGGGAACACTGAAGCTTTCTTT
CDR3: CASRQGRGNTEAFF

size: many
V: TRBV20-1
D: NA
J: TRBJ1-4
DNA: TGCAGTGCTAGAGAAATGGGGTGGGAAAAACTGTTTTTT
CDR3: CSAREMGWEKLFF

size: many
V: TRBV20-1
D: NA
J: TRBJ2-1
DNA: TGCAGTGCTAGTCGGGCTACGCACAATGAGCAGTTCTTC
CDR3: CSASRATHNEQFF

size: many
V: TRBV12-3/TRBV12-4
D: NA
J: TRBJ1-5
DNA: TGTGCCAGCAGTTTTTCTCAGCCCCAGCATTTT
CDR3: CASSFSQPQHF

size: many
V: TRBV5-1
D: NA
J: TRBJ1-3
DNA: TGCGCCAGCAGCTTGGACGGGTCTGGAAACACCATATATTTT
CDR3: CASSLDGSGNTIYF

size: many
V: TRBV12-3/TRBV12-4
D: NA
J: TRBJ1-1
DNA: TGTGCCAGCAGTTTATATAGGGCAGGGAGGGCCACTGAAGCTTTCTTT
CDR3: CASSLYRAGRATEAFF

size: NA
V: TRBV9
D: TRBD1
J: TRBJ1-1
DNA: TGTGCCAGCAGCGTAGAGTGGGAGACGGAGGGACAGGAGCACACTGAAGCTTTCTTT
CDR3: CASSVEWETEGQEHTEAFF

size: many
V: TRBV5-1
D: NA
J: TRBJ1-2
DNA: TGCGCCAGCAGCTACGGGTCCGGGGCAAATGGCTACACCTTC
CDR3: CASSYGSGANGYTF

size: NA
V: TRBV7-9
D: NA
J: TRBJ2-6
DNA: TGTGCCAGCAAGCCCCCCAACTCTGGGGCCAACGTCCTGACTTTC
CDR3: CASKPPNSGANVLTF

size: many
V: TRBV12-3/TRBV12-4
D: NA
J: TRBJ1-1
DNA: TGTGCCAGCAGTTTTGGTTCTGGAGGGAACACTGAAGCTTTCTTT
CDR3: CASSFGSGGNTEAFF

size: few
V: TRBV28
D: TRBD2
J: TRBJ2-2
DNA: TGTGCCAGCAGTTTTTGGACTAGCGGGAGCCCCGGGGAGCTGTTTTTT
CDR3: CASSFWTSGSPGELFF

size: many
V: TRBV10-3
D: NA
J: TRBJ1-6
DNA: TGTGCCATCACCGTGGACCTGAAGGGTTCACCCCTCCACTTT
CDR3: CAITVDLKGSPLHF

size: many
V: TRBV20-1
D: TRBD2
J: TRBJ2-3
DNA: TGCAGTGCTAGAGATATGGTAGCGGGAGGGGCAGATACGCAGTATTTT
CDR3: CSARDMVAGGADTQYF

size: NA
V: TRBV6-2/TRBV6-3
D: NA
J: TRBJ1-5
DNA: TGTGCCAGCAGATTCTCTCAGCCCCAGCATTTT
CDR3: CASRFSQPQHF

size: many
V: TRBV20-1
D: NA
J: TRBJ2-1
DNA: TGCAGTGCTAGAGATAGGAACCCCCGGGCCCTCTACTACAATGAGCAGTTCTTC
CDR3: CSARDRNPRALYYNEQFF

size: few
V: TRBV3-1
D: TRBD2
J: TRBJ2-1
DNA: TGTGCCAGCAGCCACGGGACTAGCGGGGCTCGGGAGCAGTTCTTC
CDR3: CASSHGTSGAREQFF

size: NA
V: TRBV7-6
D: TRBD1
J: TRBJ1-4
DNA: TGTGCCAGCAGCTTAGATCGCGGGACAGGGAGGGAACTGTTTTTT
CDR3: CASSLDRGTGRELFF

size: NA
V: TRBV7-8
D: NA
J: TRBJ2-7
DNA: TGTGCCAGCAGCCAGGACCTTGGGGGCTATTACGAGCAGTACTTC
CDR3: CASSQDLGGYYEQYF

size: NA
V: TRBV7-7
D: NA
J: TRBJ2-2
DNA: TGTGCCAGCAGCTTATCCGGGTCGGCGGTCACCGGGGAGCTGTTTTTT
CDR3: CASSLSGSAVTGELFF

size: few
V: TRBV12-3/TRBV12-4
D: NA
J: TRBJ2-2
DNA: TGTGCCAGCAGACTGGGACTGTCTCCAGACCCGAACACCGGGGAGCTGTTTTTT
CDR3: CASRLGLSPDPNTGELFF

size: NA
V: TRBV14
D: TRBD2
J: TRBJ2-3
DNA: TGTGCCAGCAGCCCTCACCTAGCGGGAGTGGGCACAGATACGCAGTATTTT
CDR3: CASSPHLAGVGTDTQYF

size: many
V: TRBV20-1
D: NA
J: TRBJ2-7
DNA: TGCAGTGCTAGAGCAACAGTCGCCTACGAGCAGTACTTC
CDR3: CSARATVAYEQYF

size: NA
V: TRBV12-3/TRBV12-4
D: TRBD1
J: TRBJ2-7
DNA: TGTGCCAGCAGTTGGACAGGGGGGTACGAGCAGTACTTC
CDR3: CASSWTGGYEQYF

size: many
V: TRBV15
D: TRBD2
J: TRBJ2-1
DNA: TGTGCCACCAGCTCACAGCGGGGGAGCTCCTACAATGAGCAGTTCTTC
CDR3: CATSSQRGSSYNEQFF

size: many
V: TRBV29-1
D: NA
J: TRBJ2-1
DNA: TGCAGCGTTGGCGACGGACCAATGGAGCAGTTCTTC
CDR3: CSVGDGPMEQFF